A selection of T cell receptor beta chains follows, all from one sample in a study of T cells in narcolepsy. Here immunoSEQ multiplex PCR was the method, and the copy in TCRdb shows in-frame clones only, minus some. Seen here are 28,000 or so clones, about 89% observed once, and the top ten hold more than 0.95%. Sequenced input: CD45RA- memory CD4+ T cells from PBMCs. The receptors were gathered from a human donor with narcolepsy. Each CDR3 is given with its conserved first and last residue. The D gene is left open where the match is weak. Part of the rows lack a size; the others show once, few, many or a class for expanded clones.

cdr3_length,v_call,d_call,clone_size,j_call,cdr3_aa,cdr3_nt
13,TRBV23-1,TRBD1,.,TRBJ2-7,CARIRTGTYEQYF,TGCGCCAGGATAAGGACAGGGACCTACGAGCAGTACTTC
15,TRBV27,TRBD1,.,TRBJ2-5,CASSPGTGGEETQYF,TGTGCCAGCAGTCCTGGGACAGGGGGCGAAGAGACCCAGTACTTC
18,TRBV10-2,TRBD2,.,TRBJ2-2,CASRLTSGGARDTGELFF,TGCGCCAGCAGATTAACTAGCGGGGGGGCCAGGGACACCGGGGAGCTGTTTTTT
15,TRBV28,.,.,TRBJ1-4,CASSPGGASREKLFF,TGTGCCAGCAGTCCCGGGGGGGCCTCGAGGGAAAAACTGTTTTTT
13,TRBV28,.,.,TRBJ2-1,CASSFRPEIMQFF,TGTGCCAGCAGTTTTCGCCCGGAGATAATGCAGTTCTTC
14,TRBV7-9,TRBD1,.,TRBJ1-5,CASSLTGLNQPQHF,TGTGCCAGCAGCCTGACAGGGTTAAATCAGCCCCAGCATTTT
16,TRBV29-1,TRBD2,.,TRBJ2-3,CSVRGLAASSTDTQYF,TGCAGCGTGAGGGGCCTAGCGGCCTCTAGCACAGATACGCAGTATTTT
15,TRBV7-6,.,.,TRBJ2-5,CASSLALTFQETQYF,TGTGCCAGCAGCTTAGCGTTGACATTCCAAGAGACCCAGTACTTC
12,TRBV6-5,TRBD2,.,TRBJ2-5,CASTTSAETQYF,TGTGCCAGCACTACTAGCGCGGAGACCCAGTACTTC
11,TRBV2,.,.,TRBJ1-1,CASRRSSEAFF,TGTGCCAGTAGGCGGAGCTCTGAAGCTTTCTTT
14,TRBV28,.,few,TRBJ1-5,CATQEVSTGGPQHF,TGTGCCACCCAGGAGGTCAGTACCGGAGGGCCCCAGCATTTT
16,TRBV19,.,.,TRBJ1-2,CASSILTASPTGGYTF,TGTGCCAGTAGTATCCTCACGGCATCCCCTACGGGCGGCTACACCTTC
12,TRBV19,TRBD1,.,TRBJ1-2,CASLDRVNGYTF,TGTGCCAGTTTGGACAGGGTGAATGGCTACACCTTC
15,TRBV6-5,.,few,TRBJ1-2,CASSYGGGGHYGYTF,TGTGCCAGCAGTTACGGGGGAGGAGGGCATTATGGCTACACCTTC
12,TRBV5-5,.,once,TRBJ2-7,CASSLLGNEQYF,TGTGCCAGCAGCTTGTTGGGCAACGAGCAGTACTTC
17,TRBV28,.,.,TRBJ1-1,CASSRTTGGGLNTEAFF,TGTGCCAGCAGTCGCACGACGGGGGGCGGCCTGAACACTGAAGCTTTCTTT
15,TRBV11-3,TRBD1,.,TRBJ2-7,CASSLEGQYTYEQYF,TGTGCCAGCAGCTTAGAGGGACAGTATACCTACGAGCAGTACTTC
12,TRBV28,.,.,TRBJ2-2,CASSQGVGELFF,TGTGCCAGCAGCCAAGGGGTGGGGGAGCTGTTTTTT
15,TRBV5-1,.,once,TRBJ2-2,CASSFFGGDTGELFF,TGCGCCAGCAGCTTCTTCGGGGGAGACACCGGGGAGCTGTTTTTT
17,TRBV7-9,TRBD2,.,TRBJ2-4,CASSLDPGREGKNIQYF,TGTGCCAGCAGCTTAGACCCCGGCCGGGAGGGCAAAAACATTCAGTACTTC
14,TRBV5-8,.,once,TRBJ1-1,CASSPGIRGTEAFF,TGTGCCAGCAGTCCTGGCATCCGGGGCACTGAAGCTTTCTTT
15,TRBV5-8,.,.,TRBJ1-3,CASSSRGATQDTIYF,TGTGCCAGCAGCTCCCGAGGGGCCACTCAAGACACCATATATTTT